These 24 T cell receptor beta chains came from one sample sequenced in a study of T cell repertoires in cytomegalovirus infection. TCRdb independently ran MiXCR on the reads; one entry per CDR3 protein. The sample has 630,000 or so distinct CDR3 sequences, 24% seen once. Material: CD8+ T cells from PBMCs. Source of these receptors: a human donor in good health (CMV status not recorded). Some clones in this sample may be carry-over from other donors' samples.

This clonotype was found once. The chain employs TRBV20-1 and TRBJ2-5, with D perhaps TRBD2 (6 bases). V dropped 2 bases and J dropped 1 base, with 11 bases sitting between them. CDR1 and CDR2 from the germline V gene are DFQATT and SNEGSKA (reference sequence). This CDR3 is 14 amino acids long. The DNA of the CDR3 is TGCAGTGCTAGAATATGGGGGGTCCAAGAGACCCAGTACTTC. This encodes CSARIWGVQETQYF.

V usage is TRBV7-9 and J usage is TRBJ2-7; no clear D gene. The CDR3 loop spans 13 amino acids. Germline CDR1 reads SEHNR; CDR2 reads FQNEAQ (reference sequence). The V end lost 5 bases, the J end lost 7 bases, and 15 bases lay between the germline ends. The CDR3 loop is CASSLSLYPEQYF. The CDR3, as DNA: TGTGCCAGCAGCCTATCTCTCTACCCGGAGCAGTACTTC.

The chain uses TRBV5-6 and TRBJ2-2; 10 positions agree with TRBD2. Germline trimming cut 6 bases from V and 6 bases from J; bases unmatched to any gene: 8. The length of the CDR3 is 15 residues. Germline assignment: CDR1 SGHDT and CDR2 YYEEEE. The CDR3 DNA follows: TGTGCCAGCACCCCCGGGGGACTAGCGCCCGGGGAGCTGTTTTTT. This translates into CASTPGGLAPGELFF.

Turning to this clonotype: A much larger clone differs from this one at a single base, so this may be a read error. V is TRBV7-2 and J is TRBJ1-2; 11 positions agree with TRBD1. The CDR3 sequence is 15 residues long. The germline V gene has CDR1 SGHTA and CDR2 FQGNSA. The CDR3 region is CASSFGTGGGDGCTF. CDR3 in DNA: TGTGCCAGCAGCTTCGGGACAGGGGGGGGGGATGGCTGCACCTTC. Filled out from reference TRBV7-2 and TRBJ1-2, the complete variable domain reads GAGVSQSPSNKVTEKGKDVELRCDPISGHTALYWYRQSLGQGLEFLIYFQGNSAPDKSGLPSDRFSAERTGGSVSTLTIQRTQQEDSAVYLCASSFGTGGGDGCTFGSGTRLTVV.

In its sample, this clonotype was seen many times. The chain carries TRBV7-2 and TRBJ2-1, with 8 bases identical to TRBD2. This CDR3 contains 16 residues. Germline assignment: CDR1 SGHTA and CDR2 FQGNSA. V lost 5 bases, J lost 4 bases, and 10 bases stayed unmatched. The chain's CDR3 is CASSVVGGGTYNEQFF. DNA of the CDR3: TGTGCCAGCAGCGTGGTGGGCGGGGGGACTTACAATGAGCAGTTCTTC.

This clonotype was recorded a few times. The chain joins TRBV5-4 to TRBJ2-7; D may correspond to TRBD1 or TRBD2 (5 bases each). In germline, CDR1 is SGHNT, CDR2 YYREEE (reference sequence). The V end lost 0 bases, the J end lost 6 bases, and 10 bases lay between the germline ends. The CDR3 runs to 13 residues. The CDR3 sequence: CASSLEGTGEQYV. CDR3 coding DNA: TGTGCCAGCAGCTTGGAGGGGACGGGCGAGCAGTACGTC.

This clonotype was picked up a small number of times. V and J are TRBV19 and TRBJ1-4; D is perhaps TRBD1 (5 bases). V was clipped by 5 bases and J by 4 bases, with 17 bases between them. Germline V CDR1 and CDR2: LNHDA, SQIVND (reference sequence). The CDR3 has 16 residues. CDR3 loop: CASSFPGTVDNEKLFF. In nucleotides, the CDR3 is TGTGCCAGTAGTTTCCCCGGGACGGTCGATAATGAAAAACTGTTTTTT.

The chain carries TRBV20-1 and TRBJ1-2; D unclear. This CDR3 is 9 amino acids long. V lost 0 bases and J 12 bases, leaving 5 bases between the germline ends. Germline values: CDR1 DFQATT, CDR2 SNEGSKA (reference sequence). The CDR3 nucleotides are TGCAGTGCTAGAGAACCAGACACCTTC. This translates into CSAREPDTF.

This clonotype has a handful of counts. Here the CDR3 DNA reads TGTGCCAGCGGAGATGGCGATCAGCCCCAGCATTTT. The encoded protein is CASGDGDQPQHF. The rearrangement uses TRBV28 and TRBJ1-5; D gene uncertain. CDR3 size: 12 residues. Germline loops: CDR1 MDHEN, CDR2 SYDVKM. Trimming cost V 8 bases and J 5 bases, with 10 bases left between them.

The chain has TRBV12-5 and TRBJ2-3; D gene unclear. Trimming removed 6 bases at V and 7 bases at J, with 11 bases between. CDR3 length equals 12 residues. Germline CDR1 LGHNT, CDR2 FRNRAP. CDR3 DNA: TGTGCTAGTGGCCCCACCCCAAATACGCAGTATTTT. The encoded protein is CASGPTPNTQYF.

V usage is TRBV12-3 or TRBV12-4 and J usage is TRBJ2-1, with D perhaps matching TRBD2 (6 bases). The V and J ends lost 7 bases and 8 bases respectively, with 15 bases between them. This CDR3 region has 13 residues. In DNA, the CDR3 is TGTGCCAGCACCGGGGACTCTCCCGATGAGCAGTTCTTC. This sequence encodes CASTGDSPDEQFF.

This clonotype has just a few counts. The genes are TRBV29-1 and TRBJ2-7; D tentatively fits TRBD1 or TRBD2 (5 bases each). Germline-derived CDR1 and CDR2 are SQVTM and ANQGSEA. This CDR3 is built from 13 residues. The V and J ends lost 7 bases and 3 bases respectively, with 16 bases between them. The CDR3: CSALGDSIYEQYF. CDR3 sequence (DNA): TGCAGCGCCTTGGGGGATTCCATCTACGAGCAGTACTTC.

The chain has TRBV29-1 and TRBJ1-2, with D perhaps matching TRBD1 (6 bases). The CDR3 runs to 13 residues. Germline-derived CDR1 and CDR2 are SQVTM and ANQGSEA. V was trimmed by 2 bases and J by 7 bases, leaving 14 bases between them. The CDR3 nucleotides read TGCAGCGTTGAAAACGGGGGCGTGGGTGGCTACACCTTC. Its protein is CSVENGGVGGYTF.

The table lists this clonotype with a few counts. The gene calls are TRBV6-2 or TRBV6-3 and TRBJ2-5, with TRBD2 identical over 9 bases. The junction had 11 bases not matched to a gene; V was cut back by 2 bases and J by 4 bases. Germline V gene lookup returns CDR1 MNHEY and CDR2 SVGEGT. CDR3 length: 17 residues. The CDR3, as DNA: TGTGCCAGCAGTTACGGGGTAGCGGGGGCCGGAGGAGAGACCCAGTACTTC. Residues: CASSYGVAGAGGETQYF.

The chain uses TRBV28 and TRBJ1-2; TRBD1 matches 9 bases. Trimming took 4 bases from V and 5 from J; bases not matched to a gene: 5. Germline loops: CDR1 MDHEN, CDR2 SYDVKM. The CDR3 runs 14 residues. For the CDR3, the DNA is TGTGCCAGCAGTTCCGGACAGGGGCTTTATGGCTACACCTTC. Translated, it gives CASSSGQGLYGYTF.

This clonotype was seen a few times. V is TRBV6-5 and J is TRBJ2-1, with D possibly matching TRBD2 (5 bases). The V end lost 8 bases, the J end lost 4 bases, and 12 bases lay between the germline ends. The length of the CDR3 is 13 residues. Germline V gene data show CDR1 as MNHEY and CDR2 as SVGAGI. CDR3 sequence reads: CASQVGGYNEQFF. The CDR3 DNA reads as TGTGCCAGCCAGGTGGGCGGGTACAATGAGCAGTTCTTC.

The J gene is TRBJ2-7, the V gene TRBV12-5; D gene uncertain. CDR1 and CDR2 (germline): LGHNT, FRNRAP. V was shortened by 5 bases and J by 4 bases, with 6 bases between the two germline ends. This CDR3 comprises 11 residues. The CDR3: CASGPGYEQYF. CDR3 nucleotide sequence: TGTGCTAGTGGTCCTGGGTACGAGCAGTACTTC.

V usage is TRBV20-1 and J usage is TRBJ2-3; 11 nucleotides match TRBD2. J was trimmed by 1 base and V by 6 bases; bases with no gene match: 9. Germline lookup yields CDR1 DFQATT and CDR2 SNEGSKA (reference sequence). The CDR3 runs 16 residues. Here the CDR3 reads CSANLAGGGGTDTQYF. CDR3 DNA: TGCAGTGCAAATCTAGCGGGGGGCGGGGGCACAGATACGCAGTATTTT.

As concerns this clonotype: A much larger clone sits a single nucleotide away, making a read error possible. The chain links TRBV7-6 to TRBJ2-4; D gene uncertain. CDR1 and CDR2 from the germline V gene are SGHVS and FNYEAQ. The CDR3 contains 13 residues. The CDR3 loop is CVSSGSGLDIQYF. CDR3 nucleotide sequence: TGTGTCAGCAGTGGCAGTGGGCTGGACATTCAGTACTTC.

For the CDR3, the DNA is TGTGCCACCAGCAGAGCCCCTGACACCCAAGAGACCCAGTACTTC. This gives the protein CATSRAPDTQETQYF. The chain employs TRBV15 and TRBJ2-5, with D hard to call. Between the trimmed V and J ends, which lost 1 base and 1 base, there was a span of 10 bases. The CDR3 covers 15 residues. Per the germline V gene, CDR1 is LNHNV and CDR2 is YYDKDF (reference sequence).

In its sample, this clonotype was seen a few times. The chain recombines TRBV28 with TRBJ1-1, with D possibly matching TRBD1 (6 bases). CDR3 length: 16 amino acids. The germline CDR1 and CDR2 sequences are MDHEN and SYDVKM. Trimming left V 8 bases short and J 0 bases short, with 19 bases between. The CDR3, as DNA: TGTGCCAGCCTCGGCAGGGGAGGAGGGGTGAACACTGAAGCTTTCTTT. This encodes CASLGRGGGVNTEAFF.

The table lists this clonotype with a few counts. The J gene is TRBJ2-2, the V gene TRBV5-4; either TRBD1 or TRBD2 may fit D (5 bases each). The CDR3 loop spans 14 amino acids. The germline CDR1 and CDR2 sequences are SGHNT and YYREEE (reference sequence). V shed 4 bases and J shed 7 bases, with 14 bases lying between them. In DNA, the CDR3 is TGTGCCAGCAGCCTGGAGTCGGGGCACGGGGAGCTGTTTTTT. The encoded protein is CASSLESGHGELFF.

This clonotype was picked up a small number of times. In nucleotides, the CDR3 is TGTGCCAGCAGCGAGGACCTGTCTTGGCATGGCTACACCTTC. This encodes CASSEDLSWHGYTF. The chain uses TRBV7-9 and TRBJ1-2; D not certain. The length of the CDR3 is 14 residues. V lost 5 bases and J 6 bases, leaving 16 bases between the germline ends. The germline CDR1 and CDR2 sequences are SEHNR and FQNEAQ (reference sequence).

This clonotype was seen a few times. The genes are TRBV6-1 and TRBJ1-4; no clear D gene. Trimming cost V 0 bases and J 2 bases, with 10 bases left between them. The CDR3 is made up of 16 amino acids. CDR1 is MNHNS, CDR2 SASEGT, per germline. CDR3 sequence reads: CASSEAVEWTNEKLFF. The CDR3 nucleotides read TGTGCCAGCAGTGAAGCGGTAGAGTGGACTAATGAAAAACTGTTTTTT.